This T cell receptor beta chain was sequenced for a study of OX40 agonist ivuxolimab in advanced cancers. TCRdb's copy holds only in-frame clones and misses some; the assay was immunoSEQ multiplex PCR. The sample holds roughly 120,000 clones, approximately 92% seen once. This clone was recorded only once. In germline, CDR1 is SGDLS, CDR2 YYNGEE. V gave up 4 bases and J gave up 9 bases; unmatched junction bases: 4. This CDR3 region has 12 residues. The chain has TRBV9 and TRBJ2-1; TRBD1 matches 7 bases. The clonotype was recovered from an adult with an advanced solid tumor such as melanoma, head and neck, liver or kidney cancer. The sample was CD4+ or CD8+ T cells sorted from blood, taken in a trial of the OX40 agonist ivuxolimab. The CDR3 spells CASSKQGTEQFF. DNA for the CDR3: TGTGCCAGCAGCAAACAGGGGACTGAGCAGTTCTTC.